These 28 T cell receptor beta chains share one sample of origin, sequenced in a study of graft-versus-host responses after intestinal transplantation. TCRdb's table, derived via immunoSEQ multiplex PCR, lists solely in-frame clones and lacks some. The sample carries 90,000 to 150,000 clones, 90% to 95% recorded once. Their antigens are not known. The sequencing here drew on unstimulated CD8+ T cells sorted from spleen or lymph node cells, taken before intestinal transplant. These receptors were collected from a human donor who received an intestinal transplant.

The chain couples TRBV29-1 to TRBJ2-7; D is undetermined. The V gene lost 1 base and the J gene lost 3 bases, with 10 bases spanning the gap. From germline, CDR1 is SQVTM and CDR2 ANQGSEA. The CDR3 runs to 13 residues. The CDR3: CSVEGQDLYEQYF. The DNA for the CDR3 is TGCAGCGTTGAAGGCCAGGACCTCTACGAGCAGTACTTC.

V and J are TRBV15 and TRBJ1-4; D unclear. The CDR3 sequence is 15 residues long. V lost 3 bases, J lost 7 bases, and 15 bases lay in between. Germline V lookup: CDR1 LNHNV, CDR2 YYDKDF (reference sequence). Written as DNA, the CDR3 is TGTGCCACCAGCAGGGAGCGGGCAGCAAGTGAAAAACTGTTTTTT. Residues: CATSRERAASEKLFF.

The rearrangement joins TRBV9 to TRBJ1-2; D call uncertain. The CDR3 spans 13 residues. The ends were cut back, 3 bases at V and 6 bases at J, with 12 bases in the middle. The germline CDR1 and CDR2 sequences are SGDLS and YYNGEE. This CDR3 reads CASSASLSDGYTF. Here the CDR3 DNA reads TGTGCCAGCAGCGCCAGCCTCAGCGATGGCTACACCTTC.

The chain employs TRBV19 and TRBJ1-4; D may be TRBD1 (6 bases). V was trimmed by 6 bases and J by 7 bases, leaving 18 bases between them. Per germline, CDR1 LNHDA and CDR2 SQIVND (reference sequence). This CDR3 spans 15 amino acids. The CDR3 DNA reads TGTGCCAGTAGCCCCCAATGGGGGCGAGGTGAAAAACTGTTTTTT. This sequence encodes CASSPQWGRGEKLFF. The variable domain in full, with the rest retrieved from reference TRBV19 and TRBJ1-4, is DGGITQSPKYLFRKEGQNVTLSCEQNLNHDAMYWYRQDPGQGLRLIYYSQIVNDFQKGDIAEGYSVSREKKESFPLTVTSAQKNPTAFYLCASSPQWGRGEKLFFGSGTQLSVL.

This rearrangement joins TRBV27 to TRBJ2-7; TRBD2 matches at 7 bases. The CDR3 loop spans 16 amino acids. Losses at the gene ends were 0 bases for V and 2 bases for J; bases not matched to a gene: 7. Per germline, CDR1 MNHEY and CDR2 SMNVEV (reference sequence). This CDR3 is CASSLSGWGGTYEQYF. The CDR3 DNA follows: TGTGCCAGCAGTTTATCTGGGTGGGGGGGAACCTACGAGCAGTACTTC.

The V and J genes are TRBV6-1 and TRBJ2-1; no definite D call. This CDR3 contains 14 residues. Trimming took 5 bases from V and 3 from J, leaving 11 bases between them. In germline, CDR1 is MNHNS, CDR2 SASEGT. DNA for the CDR3: TGTGCCAGCAGTCCGGCAGGAAGCTACAATGAGCAGTTCTTC. Its protein is CASSPAGSYNEQFF.

The chain carries TRBV14 and TRBJ2-3; 9 bases align to TRBD2. Trimming took 4 bases from V and 6 from J; bases not matched to a gene: 11. CDR3 size: 16 residues. CDR1 SGHDN and CDR2 FVKESK come from the germline V gene. The chain's CDR3 is CASSPEEAGGPDTQYF. In nucleotides, the CDR3 is TGTGCCAGCAGCCCCGAGGAGGCGGGAGGGCCGGATACGCAGTATTTT. Variable domain in full (rest from reference TRBV14 and TRBJ2-3): EAGVTQFPSHSVIEKGQTVTLRCDPISGHDNLYWYRRVMGKEIKFLLHFVKESKQDESGMPNNRFLAERTGGTYSTLKVQPAELEDSGVYFCASSPEEAGGPDTQYFGPGTRLTVL.

Comment on this clone: Sequence at one end of the junction differs from germline and may be a read error. The sample holds other DNA sequences that translate to the same CDR3. V is TRBV30 and J is TRBJ1-1, with D tentatively TRBD1 (5 bases). Germline CDR1 reads GTSNPN; CDR2 reads SVGIG (reference sequence). The CDR3 is 13 residues long. CDR3 nucleotides: TGTGCCTGGAGTGTATGGGGGAACACCGAAGCTTTCTTT. It codes for CAWSVWGNTEAFF.

The chain has TRBV7-9 and TRBJ2-7; possible D gene TRBD2, 5 bases. Germline V gene sequence: CDR1 SEHNR, CDR2 FQNEAQ (reference sequence). Deletions cut 5 bases from V and 0 bases from J, with 14 bases between. The CDR3 spans 15 residues. The CDR3 reads CASSHLMGVSYEQYF. DNA of the CDR3: TGTGCCAGCAGCCACCTGATGGGAGTCTCCTACGAGCAGTACTTC.

The chain links TRBV4-3 to TRBJ2-7, with a tentative D call TRBD2 (5 bases). Germline assignment: CDR1 LGHNA and CDR2 YSLEER. Trimming cost V 4 bases and J 2 bases, with 18 bases left between them. The CDR3 is made up of 16 amino acids. The CDR3 bases are TGCGCCAGCAGCCCGACTATCCCCGCCACAACCTACGAGCAGTACTTC. This sequence encodes CASSPTIPATTYEQYF.

This clone was recorded only once. This rearrangement joins TRBV9 to TRBJ1-1, with a tentative D call TRBD1 (5 bases). There are 13 residues in the CDR3. V was cut by 4 bases and J by 4 bases, with 11 bases left in between. CDR1 and CDR2 from the germline V gene are SGDLS and YYNGEE. The CDR3 sequence: CASSFQGGTEAFF. The CDR3 DNA reads TGTGCCAGCAGCTTCCAGGGAGGCACTGAAGCTTTCTTT.

In the case of this clone: A junction boundary mismatches the germline segment, possibly from a read error. The same CDR3 also results from other DNA sequences found in this sample. The CDR3 is CASSTDHGDNTEAFF. Written as DNA, the CDR3 is TGTGCCAGTAGTACCGATCACGGGGATAACACCGAAGCTTTCTTT. The V gene is TRBV19, the J gene TRBJ1-1; no reliable D call. The germline CDR1 and CDR2 sequences are LNHDA and SQIVND (reference sequence). There are 15 residues in the CDR3.

The V and J genes are TRBV4-3 and TRBJ1-2, with a possible D match to TRBD1 (6 bases). The CDR3 runs to 16 residues. Per the germline V gene, CDR1 is LGHNA and CDR2 is YSLEER. V lost 4 bases to trimming and J lost 8 bases, with 23 bases between them. The CDR3 protein is CASSPTTYREMGGYTF. The CDR3 DNA reads as TGCGCCAGCAGCCCTACTACGTACAGGGAGATGGGAGGCTACACCTTC.

The rearrangement uses TRBV9 and TRBJ2-1; 9 bases are a match to TRBD1. Germline V gene sequence: CDR1 SGDLS, CDR2 YYNGEE. The CDR3 is 17 residues long. J was trimmed by 4 bases and V by 0 bases; bases with no gene match: 8. CDR3 loop: CASSVGGQGGSYNEQFF. Written as DNA, the CDR3 is TGTGCCAGCAGCGTAGGGGGACAGGGTGGGTCGTACAATGAGCAGTTCTTC.

The chain employs TRBV29-1 and TRBJ2-3; 10 bases match TRBD2. There are 13 residues in the CDR3. V lost 4 bases, J lost 7 bases, and 5 bases stayed unmatched. From germline, CDR1 is SQVTM and CDR2 ANQGSEA. For the CDR3, the DNA is TGCAGCGTTGTTCCTAGCGGGAGTTATACGCAGTATTTT. Amino acids: CSVVPSGSYTQYF.

The gene calls are TRBV6-5 and TRBJ2-1; D gene ambiguous. The CDR3 length is 14 residues. The germline gives CDR1 MNHEY, CDR2 SVGAGI. The V end lost 7 bases, the J end lost 3 bases, and 13 bases lay between the germline ends. For the CDR3, the DNA is TGTGCCAGCAAGGTTAGTGGCAGCTACAATGAGCAGTTCTTC. It translates to CASKVSGSYNEQFF.

The chain recombines TRBV5-6 with TRBJ2-2; 9 bases fit TRBD1. Germline V CDR1 and CDR2: SGHDT, YYEEEE. J lost 4 bases, V lost 2 bases, and 6 bases had no gene match. CDR3 size: 16 residues. In DNA form, the CDR3 reads TGTGCCAGCAGCTTCGGGACAGGGATCCCCACCGGGGAGCTGTTTTTT. Translating it yields CASSFGTGIPTGELFF.

The rearrangement uses TRBV7-2 and TRBJ2-1, with 8 bases matching TRBD1. CDR1 is SGHTA, CDR2 FQGNSA, per germline. This CDR3 region has 15 residues. V was clipped by 4 bases and J by 7 bases; unmatched bases: 9. CDR3 sequence reads: CASSYRDRLVNEQFF. The CDR3 region has the DNA TGTGCCAGCAGCTACCGGGACAGGCTAGTGAATGAGCAGTTCTTC.

This chain links TRBV2 with TRBJ2-1; the match to TRBD2 covers 11 bases. Germline V lookup: CDR1 SNHLY, CDR2 FYNNEI. The V segment lost 9 bases and the J segment 6 bases; nucleotides outside the gene matches: 7. The CDR3 runs 14 residues. The CDR3 DNA sequence: TGTGCCAGAAACGGACTAGCGGGCCTCAATGAGCAGTTCTTC. Its protein is CARNGLAGLNEQFF. The complete variable domain, with remaining parts taken from reference TRBV2 and TRBJ2-1, reads EPEVTQTPSHQVTQMGQEVILRCVPISNHLYFYWYRQILGQKVEFLVSFYNNEISEKSEIFDDQFSVERPDGSNFTLKIRSTKLEDSAMYFCARNGLAGLNEQFFGPGTRLTVL.

This chain joins TRBV7-2 and TRBJ2-1, with unresolved D. V was clipped by 5 bases and J by 8 bases, with 19 bases between them. The CDR3 sequence is 15 residues long. Germline assignment: CDR1 SGHTA and CDR2 FQGNSA. The CDR3: CASSPFLTLEYEQFF. The CDR3 region has the DNA TGTGCCAGCAGCCCGTTCCTTACCTTAGAATATGAGCAGTTCTTC.

The chain uses TRBV2 and TRBJ2-7; D possibly corresponds to TRBD1 (5 bases). Germline lookup yields CDR1 SNHLY and CDR2 FYNNEI. The CDR3 extends over 14 amino acids. Trimming took off 1 base at V and 3 bases at J, with 10 bases between the two ends. CDR3 protein: CASSEGQGYYEQYF. The DNA for the CDR3 is TGTGCCAGCAGTGAAGGGCAGGGCTACTACGAGCAGTACTTC.

The CDR3 here is CASSSTGGGEQFF. DNA of the CDR3: TGTGCCAGCAGCTCGACAGGGGGCGGTGAGCAGTTCTTC. The V and J genes are TRBV11-3 and TRBJ2-1, with 10 bases lining up with TRBD1. Germline V gene lookup returns CDR1 SGHNT and CDR2 YENEEA. CDR3 size: 13 residues. V lost 4 bases, J lost 9 bases, and 3 bases stayed unmatched. Full variable domain (rest looked up from reference TRBV11-3 and TRBJ2-1): EAGVVQSPRYKIIEKKQPVAFWCNPISGHNTLYWYLQNLGQGPELLIRYENEEAVDDSQLPKDRFSAERLKGVDSTLKIQPAELGDSAVYLCASSSTGGGEQFFGPGTRLTVL.

The count of this clone is one. V and J are TRBV7-9 and TRBJ2-3; 7 bases are shared with TRBD2. This CDR3 comprises 16 residues. Looked up from germline, CDR1 is SEHNR and CDR2 is FQNEAQ (reference sequence). J gave up 5 bases and V 1 base, and 9 bases lay outside the gene matches. The CDR3 coding sequence is TGTGCCAGCAGCTTAGGGTGGGGAGGGCATCAAGATACGCAGTATTTT. As protein: CASSLGWGGHQDTQYF.

The chain couples TRBV9 to TRBJ2-3; D is unclear. This CDR3 is 13 amino acids long. V dropped 3 bases and J dropped 6 bases, with 11 bases sitting between them. Germline CDR1 SGDLS, CDR2 YYNGEE. This CDR3 reads CASSAENSDTQYF. The CDR3 nucleotides are TGTGCCAGCAGCGCCGAGAATTCGGATACGCAGTATTTT. The full variable domain, its missing parts supplied by reference TRBV9 and TRBJ2-3, is DSGVTQTPKHLITATGQRVTLRCSPRSGDLSVYWYQQSLDQGLQFLIQYYNGEERAKGNILERFSAQQFPDLHSELNLSSLELGDSALYFCASSAENSDTQYFGPGTRLTVL.

Note on this clone: The junction does not match germline at one end; this may be a read error. V is TRBV14 and J is TRBJ2-7, with D tentatively TRBD2 (6 bases). This CDR3 contains 12 residues. Germline V gene data show CDR1 as SGHDN and CDR2 as FVKESK. The CDR3 nucleotides read TGTGCCAGCAGCCCTAGGAGGGACGAGCAGCACTTC. It yields the protein CASSPRRDEQHF.

The chain uses TRBV6-5 and TRBJ2-1, with TRBD2 identical over 10 bases. The CDR3 is 13 amino acids. Germline V gives CDR1 MNHEY, CDR2 SVGAGI. The J segment lost 5 bases and the V segment lost 7 bases, leaving 2 bases of the junction unmatched. The CDR3 sequence: CASTGLADNEQFF. The CDR3 DNA is TGTGCCAGCACTGGACTAGCGGACAATGAGCAGTTCTTC.

About this clone itself: Other DNA sequences within the sample encode an identical CDR3. The CDR3 spells CASSLGTEAFF. The DNA for the CDR3 is TGTGCCAGCAGTTTAGGGACTGAAGCTTTCTTT. The V and J genes are TRBV27 and TRBJ1-1; D unresolved. The CDR3 is made up of 11 amino acids. The V and J ends lost 2 bases and 5 bases respectively, with 3 bases between them. From germline, CDR1 is MNHEY and CDR2 SMNVEV (reference sequence).

This clone occurred once. The chain combines TRBV7-9 with TRBJ2-5; a weak D match, TRBD2 (6 bases). Judging by the DNA end, TRBJ2-7 fits better; the J call may be wrong. This CDR3 is 14 amino acids long. CDR1 is SEHNR, CDR2 FQNEAQ, per germline (reference sequence). The CDR3 region is CASSPPSAPYEQYF. In DNA, the CDR3 is TGTGCCAGCAGCCCGCCTAGCGCCCCCTACGAGCAGTACTTC.